The T cell receptor beta chain described here comes from a study of T cell responses to AZD1222 COVID-19 vaccine. The table came from immunoSEQ multiplex PCR; TCRdb's copy has only in-frame clones and leaves some out. The table shows roughly 96,000 clones, with roughly 90% occurring only once. The CDR3 has 15 residues. The V gene lost 3 bases and the J gene lost 2 bases, with 13 bases spanning the gap. Germline-derived CDR1 and CDR2 are LNHDA and SQIVND (reference sequence). The genes are TRBV19 and TRBJ1-1; D might be TRBD1 (5 bases). The TCR sequence derives from an adult who received the AZD1222 COVID-19 vaccine. The material was peripheral blood, obtained 28 days after the second AZD1222 dose. CDR3 DNA sequence: TGTGCCAGTAGTATTAGTAGGGGAGGAAACACTGAAGCTTTCTTT. This codes for CASSISRGGNTEAFF.